This is a list of T cell receptor beta chains from one sample in a study of siplizumab effects on memory and regulatory T cells. Generated by immunoSEQ multiplex PCR, the TCRdb table keeps only in-frame clones and is missing some. The profile shows some 64,000 clones, around three quarters of them singletons. The sequencing input was memory CD4+ T cells sorted from blood. These receptors came from a human donor in good health. Both conserved end residues are part of each CDR3. The order of the fields is clone size, D gene, J gene, V gene, CDR3 length, CDR3 DNA, CDR3 protein. A D gene is named only where the DNA matches it firmly. Clone size is stated in some rows and not others, as once, few, many or a class when expanded.

NA | TRBD2 | TRBJ2-1 | TRBV6-5 | 15 | TGTGCCGCGAGGGGACTAGCGGGGGGCGCCAATGAGCAGTTCTTC | CAARGLAGGANEQFF
NA | NA | TRBJ2-7 | TRBV19 | 15 | TGTGCCAGTAGTATTCGGGCAGGGGGGAACTACGAGCAGTACTTC | CASSIRAGGNYEQYF
NA | NA | TRBJ2-5 | TRBV7-3 | 13 | TGTGCCAGCAGCCTCTCAGCAAAAGAGACCCAGTACTTC | CASSLSAKETQYF
NA | NA | TRBJ1-4 | TRBV27 | 13 | TGTGCCAGCAGGACCCGGAGGGCTGAAAAACTGTTTTTT | CASRTRRAEKLFF
NA | NA | TRBJ2-5 | TRBV10-3 | 14 | TGTGCCATCAGTGAGTCGGGCCTTTCCGAGACCCAGTACTTC | CAISESGLSETQYF
NA | NA | TRBJ1-5 | TRBV7-2 | 12 | TGTGCCAGCAGCTTAGGTCTGGGGCCCCAGCATTTT | CASSLGLGPQHF
NA | TRBD1 | TRBJ2-3 | TRBV10-1 | 13 | TGCGCCAGCAGAGCAGGGGGCGCAGATACGCAGTATTTT | CASRAGGADTQYF
few | NA | TRBJ2-3 | TRBV18 | 14 | TGTGCCAGCTCACCACCGTCTGGGTCAGATACGCAGTATTTT | CASSPPSGSDTQYF
NA | NA | TRBJ1-6 | TRBV28 | 15 | TGTGCCTCAGCATTCCGGGGTTCGTATAATTCACCCCTCCACTTT | CASAFRGSYNSPLHF
once | NA | TRBJ2-3 | TRBV11-1 | 14 | TGTGCCAGCAGCTTAGCGGGGGGGCCGGATACGCAGTATTTT | CASSLAGGPDTQYF
NA | NA | TRBJ2-2 | TRBV7-6 | 16 | TGTGCCAGCAGCCAAAAGGGGGTGGGAAACACCGGGGAGCTGTTTTTT | CASSQKGVGNTGELFF
few | TRBD1 | TRBJ1-5 | TRBV7-2 | 14 | TGTGCCAGCAGCTATACAGGGGTGGGTCAGCCCCAGCATTTT | CASSYTGVGQPQHF
NA | NA | TRBJ2-3 | TRBV7-2 | 14 | TGTGCCAGCACCCAAGGGGCTCGCACAGATACGCAGTATTTT | CASTQGARTDTQYF
NA | TRBD1 | TRBJ1-6 | TRBV5-1 | 16 | TGCGCCAGCAGCTTGCTCGGGGACAGGGTTGATTCACCCCTCCACTTT | CASSLLGDRVDSPLHF
NA | NA | TRBJ1-5 | TRBV6-5 | 12 | TGTGCCAGCCGGGCTCCAAATCAGCCCCAGCATTTT | CASRAPNQPQHF
NA | TRBD1 | TRBJ2-7 | TRBV4-1 | 15 | TGCGCCAGCAGCCATCCCTCCCAGGGGGTATACGAGCAGTACTTC | CASSHPSQGVYEQYF
NA | NA | TRBJ2-7 | TRBV7-2 | 11 | TGTGCCAGCAGCTCGAAATACGAGCAGTACTTC | CASSSKYEQYF
NA | NA | TRBJ1-3 | TRBV4-1 | 15 | TGCGCCAGCAGCCAAGGTTACAGGGATTGGAACACCATATATTTT | CASSQGYRDWNTIYF
NA | TRBD1 | TRBJ2-2 | TRBV6-6 | 14 | TGTGCCAGCAGGACAGGGGGCCCATCCGGGGAGCTGTTTTTT | CASRTGGPSGELFF
NA | NA | TRBJ2-5 | TRBV6-5 | 15 | TGTGCCAGCAGTCGGGCCCGGACAGCGGCGGAGACCCAGTACTTC | CASSRARTAAETQYF
NA | TRBD1 | TRBJ1-4 | TRBV18 | 16 | TGTGCCAGCTCACTGACGACAGGGACGTTTAATGAAAAACTGTTTTTT | CASSLTTGTFNEKLFF
NA | NA | TRBJ2-3 | TRBV5-1 | 17 | TGCGCCAGCAGCTTGGCTATCGTCCGGGGGAGCACAGATACGCAGTATTTT | CASSLAIVRGSTDTQYF
NA | TRBD2 | TRBJ2-5 | TRBV7-3 | 15 | TGTGCCAGCAGCTGGGTAGCGGGGCCAGGAGAGACCCAGTACTTC | CASSWVAGPGETQYF
few | NA | TRBJ1-4 | TRBV7-9 | 15 | TGTGCCAGCAGCCCCCCTGGGGCCGTAACATTAAAACTGTTTTTT | CASSPPGAVTLKLFF
NA | TRBD2 | TRBJ2-7 | TRBV29-1 | 13 | TGCAGCGGCGGGACTAGCGGGGGGTGGGAGCAGTACTTC | CSGGTSGGWEQYF
NA | TRBD2 | TRBJ2-5 | TRBV2 | 15 | TGTGCCAGCAGCGATCGACTAGCTGGGAGTGCGACCCAGTACTTC | CASSDRLAGSATQYF
NA | NA | TRBJ1-2 | TRBV6-5 | 14 | TGTGCCAGCAGTACCGGGACGGGCCGCTATGGCTACACCTTC | CASSTGTGRYGYTF
NA | NA | TRBJ1-4 | TRBV4-2 | 15 | TGTGCCAGCAGCCAAGAACTGAGGACTAATGAAAAACTGTTTTTT | CASSQELRTNEKLFF
NA | TRBD1 | TRBJ1-3 | TRBV9 | 18 | TGTGCCAGCAGCGTAGATCCCCAGGGGGCGACCGGTCAGAACACCATATATTTT | CASSVDPQGATGQNTIYF
few | TRBD1 | TRBJ2-5 | TRBV5-6 | 13 | TGTGCCAGCAGCTTCAGACAGGGGGAGACCCAGTACTTC | CASSFRQGETQYF
NA | TRBD2 | TRBJ2-2 | TRBV6-1 | 15 | TGTGCCAGCAAGCTAGCGGGGGGGCTCGCCGGGGAGCTGTTTTTT | CASKLAGGLAGELFF
NA | NA | TRBJ2-7 | TRBV9 | 15 | TGTGCCAGCAGCGTAGAGGTGGACAGCTCCTACGAGCAGTACTTC | CASSVEVDSSYEQYF
NA | TRBD2 | TRBJ2-1 | TRBV11-1 | 18 | TGTGCCAGCAGCTTACCCCTGGAGCGGGGGGGCTCCTACAATGAGCAGTTCTTC | CASSLPLERGGSYNEQFF
NA | TRBD2 | TRBJ2-7 | TRBV9 | 14 | TGTGCCAGCAGCTCCACTAGCGGGTCCTACGAGCAGTACTTC | CASSSTSGSYEQYF
NA | NA | TRBJ1-1 | TRBV4-3 | 12 | TGCGCCAGCAGCCGAGGTGGAACTGAAGCTTTCTTT | CASSRGGTEAFF
NA | TRBD1 | TRBJ2-7 | TRBV7-6 | 14 | TGTGCCAGCAGCTTACCCACAGGGGGCGACGAGCAGTACTTC | CASSLPTGGDEQYF
NA | NA | TRBJ1-3 | TRBV6-5 | 13 | TGTGCCAGCACCCCGGCGAGTGGAAACACCATATATTTT | CASTPASGNTIYF
NA | NA | TRBJ2-1 | TRBV5-1 | 12 | TGCGCCAGCAGCGGGGGGTTTGATGAGCAGTTCTTC | CASSGGFDEQFF
NA | NA | TRBJ2-3 | TRBV5-6 | 14 | TGTGCCAGCAGCTTGGCGGGGGTCGCAGATACGCAGTATTTT | CASSLAGVADTQYF
NA | NA | TRBJ2-5 | TRBV6-1 | 12 | TGTGCCAGCAGTGGAATGGAAGAGACCCAGTACTTC | CASSGMEETQYF
once | NA | TRBJ1-5 | TRBV11-1 | 14 | TGTGCCAGCAGCCTTGACCCCGGAGGTCAGCCCCAGCATTTT | CASSLDPGGQPQHF